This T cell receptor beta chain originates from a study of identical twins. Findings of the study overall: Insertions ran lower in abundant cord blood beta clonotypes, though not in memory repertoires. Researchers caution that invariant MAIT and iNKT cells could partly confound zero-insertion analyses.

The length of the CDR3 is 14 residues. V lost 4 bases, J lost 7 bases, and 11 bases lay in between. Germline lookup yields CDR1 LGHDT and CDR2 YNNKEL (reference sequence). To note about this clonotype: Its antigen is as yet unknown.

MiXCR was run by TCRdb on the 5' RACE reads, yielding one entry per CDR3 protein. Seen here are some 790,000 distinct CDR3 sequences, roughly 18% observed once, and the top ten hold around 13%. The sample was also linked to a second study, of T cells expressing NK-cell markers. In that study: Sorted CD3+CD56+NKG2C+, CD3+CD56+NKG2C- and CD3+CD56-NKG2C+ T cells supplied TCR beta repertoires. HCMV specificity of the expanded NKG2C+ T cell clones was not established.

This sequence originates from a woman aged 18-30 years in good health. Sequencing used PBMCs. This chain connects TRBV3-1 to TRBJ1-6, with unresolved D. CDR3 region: CASSPLLGNSPLHF. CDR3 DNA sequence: TGTGCCAGCAGCCCCCTACTAGGGAATTCACCCCTCCACTTT.